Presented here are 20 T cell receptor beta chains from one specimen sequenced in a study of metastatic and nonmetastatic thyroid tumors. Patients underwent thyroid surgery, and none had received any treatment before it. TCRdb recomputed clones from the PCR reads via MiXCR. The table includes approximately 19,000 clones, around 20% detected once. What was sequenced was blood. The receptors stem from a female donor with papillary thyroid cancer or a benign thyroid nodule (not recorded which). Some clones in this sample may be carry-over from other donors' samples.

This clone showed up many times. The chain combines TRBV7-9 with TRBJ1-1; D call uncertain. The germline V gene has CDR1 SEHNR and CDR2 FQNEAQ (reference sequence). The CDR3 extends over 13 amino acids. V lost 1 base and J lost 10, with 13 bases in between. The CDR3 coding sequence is TGTGCCAGCAGCTTAGGGGATAACATGGGAGCTTTCTTT. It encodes CASSLGDNMGAFF.

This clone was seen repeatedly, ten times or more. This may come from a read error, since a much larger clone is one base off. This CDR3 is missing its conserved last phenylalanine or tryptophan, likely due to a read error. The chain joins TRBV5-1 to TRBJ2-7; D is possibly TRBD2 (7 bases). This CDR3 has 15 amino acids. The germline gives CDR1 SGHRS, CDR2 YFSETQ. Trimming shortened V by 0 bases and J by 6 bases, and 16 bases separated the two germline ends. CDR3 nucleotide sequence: TGCGCCAGCAGCTTGGGCGGGGGCCGGGGCGGCGAGCAGTACCTC. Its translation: CASSLGGGRGGEQYL.

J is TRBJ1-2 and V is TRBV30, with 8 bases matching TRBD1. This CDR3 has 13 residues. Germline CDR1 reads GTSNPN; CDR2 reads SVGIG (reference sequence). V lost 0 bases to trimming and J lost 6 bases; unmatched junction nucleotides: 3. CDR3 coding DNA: TGTGCCTGGAGTGTACAGGGGGGCGATGGCTACACCTTC. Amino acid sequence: CAWSVQGGDGYTF.

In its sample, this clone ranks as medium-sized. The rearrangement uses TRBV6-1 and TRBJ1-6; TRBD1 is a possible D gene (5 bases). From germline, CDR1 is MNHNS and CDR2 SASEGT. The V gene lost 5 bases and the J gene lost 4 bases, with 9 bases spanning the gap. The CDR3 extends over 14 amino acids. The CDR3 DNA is TGTGCCAGCAGTTTACCAGGGTATAATTCACCCCTCCACTTT. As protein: CASSLPGYNSPLHF.

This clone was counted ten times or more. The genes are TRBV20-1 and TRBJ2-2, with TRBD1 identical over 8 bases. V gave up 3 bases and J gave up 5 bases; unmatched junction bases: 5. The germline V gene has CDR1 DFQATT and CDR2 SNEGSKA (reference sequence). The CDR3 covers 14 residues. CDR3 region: CSARRYRGTGELFF. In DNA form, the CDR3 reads TGCAGTGCTAGGCGTTACAGGGGGACCGGGGAGCTGTTTTTT.

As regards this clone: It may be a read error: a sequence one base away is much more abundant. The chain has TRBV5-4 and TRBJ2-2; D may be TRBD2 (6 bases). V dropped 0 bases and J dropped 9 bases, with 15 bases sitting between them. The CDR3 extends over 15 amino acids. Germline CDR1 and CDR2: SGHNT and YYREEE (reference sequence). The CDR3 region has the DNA TGTGCCAGCAGCTTGGTTCCTAGCGCTAACTGGGAGCTGTTTTTT. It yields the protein CASSLVPSANWELFF.

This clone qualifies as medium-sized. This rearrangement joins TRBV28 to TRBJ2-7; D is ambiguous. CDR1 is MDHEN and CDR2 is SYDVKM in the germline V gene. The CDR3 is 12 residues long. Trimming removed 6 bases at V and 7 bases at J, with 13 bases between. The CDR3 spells CASSLALGEQYF. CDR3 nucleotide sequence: TGTGCCAGCAGCCTGGCCCTCGGGGAGCAGTACTTC.

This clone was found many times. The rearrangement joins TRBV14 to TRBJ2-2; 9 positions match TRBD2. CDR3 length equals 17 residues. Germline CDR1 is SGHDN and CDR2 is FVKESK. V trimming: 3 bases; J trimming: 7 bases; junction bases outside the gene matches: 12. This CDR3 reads CASSHIEGLAPRGELFF. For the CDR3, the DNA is TGTGCCAGCAGCCACATAGAGGGACTAGCCCCTCGCGGGGAGCTGTTTTTT. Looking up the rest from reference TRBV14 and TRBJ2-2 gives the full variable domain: EAGVTQFPSHSVIEKGQTVTLRCDPISGHDNLYWYRRVMGKEIKFLLHFVKESKQDESGMPNNRFLAERTGGTYSTLKVQPAELEDSGVYFCASSHIEGLAPRGELFFGEGSRLTVL.

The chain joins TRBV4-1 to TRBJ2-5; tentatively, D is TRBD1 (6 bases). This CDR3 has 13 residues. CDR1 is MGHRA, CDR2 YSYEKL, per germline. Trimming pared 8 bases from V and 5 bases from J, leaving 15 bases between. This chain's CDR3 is CASEFGGSETQYF. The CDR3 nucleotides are TGCGCCAGCGAATTTGGGGGCTCGGAGACCCAGTACTTC.

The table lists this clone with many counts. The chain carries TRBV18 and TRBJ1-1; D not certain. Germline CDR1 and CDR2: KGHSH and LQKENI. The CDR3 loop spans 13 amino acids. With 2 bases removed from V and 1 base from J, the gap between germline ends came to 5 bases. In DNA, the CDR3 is TGTGCCAGCTCACCAAACGGGAACACTGAAGCTTTCTTT. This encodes CASSPNGNTEAFF.

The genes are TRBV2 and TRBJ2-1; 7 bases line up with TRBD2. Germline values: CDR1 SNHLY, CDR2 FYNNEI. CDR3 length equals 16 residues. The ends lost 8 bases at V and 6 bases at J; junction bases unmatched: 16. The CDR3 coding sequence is TGTGCCAGCGATACTAGCGTGAGGGCCCGCGGCAATGAGCAGTTCTTC. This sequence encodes CASDTSVRARGNEQFF.

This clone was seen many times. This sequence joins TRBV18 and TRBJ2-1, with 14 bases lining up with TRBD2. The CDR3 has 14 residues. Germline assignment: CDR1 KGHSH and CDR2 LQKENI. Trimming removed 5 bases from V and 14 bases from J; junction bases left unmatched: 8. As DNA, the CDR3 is TGTGCCAGCTCATCTGGGACTAGCGGGGGCGGCAAGTTCTTC. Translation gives CASSSGTSGGGKFF.

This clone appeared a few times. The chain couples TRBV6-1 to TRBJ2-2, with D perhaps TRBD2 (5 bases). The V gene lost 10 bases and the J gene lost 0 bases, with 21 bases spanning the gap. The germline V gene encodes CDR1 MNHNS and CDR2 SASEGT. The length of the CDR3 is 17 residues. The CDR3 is CATIPRLLATNTGELFF. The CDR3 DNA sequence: TGTGCCACCATCCCCCGTCTTCTAGCTACGAACACCGGGGAGCTGTTTTTT.

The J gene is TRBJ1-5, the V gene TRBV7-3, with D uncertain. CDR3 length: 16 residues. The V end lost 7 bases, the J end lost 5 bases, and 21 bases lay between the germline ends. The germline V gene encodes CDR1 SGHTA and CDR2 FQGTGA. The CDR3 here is CASIPMNPRRDQPQHF. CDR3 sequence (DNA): TGTGCCAGCATCCCCATGAACCCGAGACGAGATCAGCCCCAGCATTTT.

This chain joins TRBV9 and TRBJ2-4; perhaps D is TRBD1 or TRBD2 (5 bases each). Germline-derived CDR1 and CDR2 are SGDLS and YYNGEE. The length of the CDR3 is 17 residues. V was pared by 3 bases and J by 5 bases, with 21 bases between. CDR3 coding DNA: TGTGCCAGCAGCGCTCAAAGCTCCGGGGCTCCCGAAAACATTCAGTACTTC. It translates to CASSAQSSGAPENIQYF.

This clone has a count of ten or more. As DNA, the CDR3 is TGTGCCAGCAGCGTAGCTGCCGGGTTGGGGAACACTGAAGCTTTCTTT. Translating it yields CASSVAAGLGNTEAFF. The chain carries TRBV9 and TRBJ1-1, with D unresolved. The germline V gene encodes CDR1 SGDLS and CDR2 YYNGEE. V gave up 0 bases and J gave up 1 base, with 13 bases separating them. This CDR3 comprises 16 residues.

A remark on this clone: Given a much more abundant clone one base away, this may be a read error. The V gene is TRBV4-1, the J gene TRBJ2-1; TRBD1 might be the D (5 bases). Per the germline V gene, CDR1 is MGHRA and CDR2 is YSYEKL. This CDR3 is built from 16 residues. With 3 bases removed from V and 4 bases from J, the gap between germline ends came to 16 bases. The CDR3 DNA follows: TGCGCCAGCAGCCAGGCAACAGGCCCGTGGTACAATGAGCAGTTCTTC. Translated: CASSQATGPWYNEQFF.

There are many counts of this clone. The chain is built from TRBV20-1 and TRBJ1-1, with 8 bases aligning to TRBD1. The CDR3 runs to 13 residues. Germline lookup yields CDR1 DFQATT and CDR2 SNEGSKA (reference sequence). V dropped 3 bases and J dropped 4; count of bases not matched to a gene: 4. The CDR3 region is CSARLQGATEAFF. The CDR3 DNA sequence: TGCAGTGCTAGGCTCCAGGGGGCCACTGAAGCTTTCTTT.

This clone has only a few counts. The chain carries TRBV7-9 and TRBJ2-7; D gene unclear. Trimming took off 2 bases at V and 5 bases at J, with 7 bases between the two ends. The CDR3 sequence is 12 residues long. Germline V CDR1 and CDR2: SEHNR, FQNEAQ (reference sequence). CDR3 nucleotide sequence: TGTGCCAGCAGCTTACTCAGTGACGAGCAGTACTTC. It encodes CASSLLSDEQYF.

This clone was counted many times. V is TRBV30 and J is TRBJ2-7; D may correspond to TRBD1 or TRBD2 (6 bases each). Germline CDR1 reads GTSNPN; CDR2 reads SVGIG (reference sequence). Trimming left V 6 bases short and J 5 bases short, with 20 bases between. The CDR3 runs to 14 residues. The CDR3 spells CACMLRGRLNEQYF. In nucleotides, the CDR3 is TGTGCCTGCATGCTTCGGGGGCGGTTAAACGAGCAGTACTTC.